The 4 T cell receptor beta chains below all came from one sample that was sequenced in a study of CD8 T cells in Susac syndrome. RNA was extracted with the RNeasy kit, and a quantity of roughly 0.5 to 1 ug was reverse transcribed using random hexamers. Using its own MiXCR run on the immunoSEQ multiplex PCR reads, TCRdb lists one record per CDR3 protein. The repertoire holds about 140,000 distinct CDR3 sequences, with 94% as singletons. Sequencing was done on a sample of CD8+ T cells from PBMCs. All receptors derive from a human donor in good health.

J is TRBJ2-7 and V is TRBV5-4; 10 bases are shared with TRBD1. V was clipped by 4 bases and J by 7 bases; unmatched bases: 11. From germline, CDR1 is SGHNT and CDR2 YYREEE (reference sequence). This CDR3 has 15 residues. The CDR3 spells CASSPPGQGMEEQYF. CDR3 DNA sequence: TGTGCCAGCAGCCCCCCGGGACAGGGGATGGAAGAGCAGTACTTC.

This sequence joins TRBV29-1 and TRBJ2-1; D might be TRBD2 (6 bases). The CDR3 runs to 11 residues. Germline loops: CDR1 SQVTM, CDR2 ANQGSEA. Trimming removed 4 bases from V and 10 bases from J, with 11 bases in between. CDR3 coding DNA: TGCAGCGTTGTGGGAGGAGGGGAGCAGTTCTTC. Residues: CSVVGGGEQFF.

The chain uses TRBV3-1 and TRBJ2-2, with 10 bases lining up with TRBD1. This CDR3 is 14 amino acids long. Germline loops: CDR1 LGHDT, CDR2 YNNKEL (reference sequence). The junction had 2 bases not matched to a gene; V was cut back by 6 bases and J by 4 bases. The DNA of the CDR3 is TGTGCCAGCAGACGGGACAGGGGCACCGGGGAGCTGTTTTTT. This gives the protein CASRRDRGTGELFF.

This rearrangement joins TRBV7-2 to TRBJ2-7; D is ambiguous. The CDR3 runs 13 residues. Per the germline V gene, CDR1 is SGHTA and CDR2 is FQGNSA. V gave up 3 bases and J gave up 0 bases, with 6 bases separating them. The DNA of the CDR3 is TGTGCCAGCAGCTTGCAGTCCTCCTACGAGCAGTACTTC. This sequence encodes CASSLQSSYEQYF. Full variable domain (missing parts from reference TRBV7-2 and TRBJ2-7): GAGVSQSPSNKVTEKGKDVELRCDPISGHTALYWYRQSLGQGLEFLIYFQGNSAPDKSGLPSDRFSAERTGGSVSTLTIQRTQQEDSAVYLCASSLQSSYEQYFGPGTRLTVT.